This is a list of T cell receptor beta chains from one sample in a study of cytotoxic CD8 clonotypes in ibrutinib-treated CLL. Sequenced by immunoSEQ multiplex PCR; TCRdb stores in-frame clones only, minus some. The sample contains roughly 20,000 clones, 70% to 80% of which appear only once. The sequences come from PBMCs, collected before ibrutinib treatment. The origin of the receptors is a human donor with chronic lymphocytic leukemia. Both conserved end residues are part of each CDR3. A D gene is named only where the DNA matches it firmly. For some rows the clone size is stated as once, few or many, or as a class when expanded; others skip it.

d_call j_call v_call clone_size cdr3_nt cdr3_aa
- TRBJ2-3 TRBV11-2 - TGTGCCAGCAGCTTAGGTGGACCTGTCAGCACAGATACGCAGTATTTT CASSLGGPVSTDTQYF
TRBD1 TRBJ1-2 TRBV6-1 - TGTGCCAGCAGTCCCAGGGGGCCCGGTAGGGATGGCTACACCTTC CASSPRGPGRDGYTF
- TRBJ2-2 TRBV7-3 - TGTGCCAGCAGCTTAACTAGCCGTGACGCTACTGGGGAGCTGTTTTTT CASSLTSRDATGELFF
- TRBJ2-5 TRBV9 - TGTGCCAGCAGCGCAGACGGGACTCCCTTCGAGACCCAGTACTTC CASSADGTPFETQYF
TRBD1 TRBJ2-1 TRBV5-6 few TGTGCCAGCAGCGGGGACCCGACAGGGGGCCACAATGAGCAGTTCTTC CASSGDPTGGHNEQFF
TRBD1 TRBJ1-5 TRBV15 few TGTGCCACCAGCAAGACAGGGAATAGCAATCAGCCCCAGCATTTT CATSKTGNSNQPQHF
- TRBJ2-2 TRBV7-8 - TGTGCCAGCAGCTTATTGGGTGGCACCGGGGAGCTGTTTTTT CASSLLGGTGELFF
- TRBJ1-5 TRBV30 few TGTGCCTGGAGTGAGACAGGTGGAACCGGCGGTCAGCCCCAGCATTTT CAWSETGGTGGQPQHF
- TRBJ2-7 TRBV9 - TGTGCCAGCAGCGAGGGGCCGGCCGGTTCCTCCTACGAGCAGTACTTC CASSEGPAGSSYEQYF
- TRBJ2-5 TRBV30 - TGTGCCTGGGGGGGGCTAGGAGAGACCCAGTACTTC CAWGGLGETQYF
TRBD2 TRBJ2-3 TRBV4-2 few TGTGCCAGCAGCCAAGCCCCGGGACTAGCGACAGATACGCAGTATTTT CASSQAPGLATDTQYF
- TRBJ2-1 TRBV4-3 - TGCGCCAGCAGCCACAGTTTGACGGGACTCCGCAATGAGCAGTTCTTC CASSHSLTGLRNEQFF
TRBD2 TRBJ2-7 TRBV19 - TGTGCCAGTACCCCCGACGCGGGAGGATCCTACGAGCAGTACTTC CASTPDAGGSYEQYF
TRBD2 TRBJ2-6 TRBV28 - TGTGCCAGCAGTTTGCTAGCGGATTACCTCACCACTGGGGCCAACGTCCTGACTTTC CASSLLADYLTTGANVLTF
- TRBJ1-1 TRBV6-6 - TGTGCCAGCACCCGGACAGCGAACACTGAAGCTTTCTTT CASTRTANTEAFF
- TRBJ1-2 TRBV28 - TGTGCCAGCACCAGCGTTAACTATGGCTACACCTTC CASTSVNYGYTF
- TRBJ2-7 TRBV6-1 - TGTGCCAGCAGTGAAGCCGGTCTCGCAGGAGGCGAGCAGTACTTC CASSEAGLAGGEQYF
TRBD2 TRBJ2-5 TRBV11-2 - TGTGCCAGCAACTCGAACCTACTAGCGGGAGGTTTAGAGACCCAGTACTTC CASNSNLLAGGLETQYF
TRBD2 TRBJ2-7 TRBV30 - TGTGCCTGGGGTAGCGGGTACAACTACGAGCAGTACTTC CAWGSGYNYEQYF
TRBD1 TRBJ2-5 TRBV7-9 once TGTGCCAGCAGCTTGGGAGACAGGGGGCGCCTCGGGACCCAGTACTTC CASSLGDRGRLGTQYF
- TRBJ1-2 TRBV6-6 - TGTGCCAGCAGTTATATCGGGACATCCAACTATGGCTACACCTTC CASSYIGTSNYGYTF
- TRBJ2-7 TRBV28 once TGTGCCACCCTCGACTGGGGGGTCGGCTACGAGCAGTACTTC CATLDWGVGYEQYF
TRBD2 TRBJ2-7 TRBV7-3 - TGTGCCAGCAGCGAGGGACTAGCGGATTCCTACGAGCAGTACTTC CASSEGLADSYEQYF
TRBD2 TRBJ2-7 TRBV19 - TGTGCCAGTACGTACGGCGCGGGAGGCCCCTACGAGCAGTACTTC CASTYGAGGPYEQYF
TRBD1 TRBJ2-7 TRBV10-3 - TGTGCCATCAGTGAGCTGGGACAGGGACACGAGCAGTACTTC CAISELGQGHEQYF
TRBD2 TRBJ2-2 TRBV28 - TGTGCCAGCAGTTTGGCTCTAGCGGCGAACACCGGGGAGCTGTTTTTT CASSLALAANTGELFF
TRBD2 TRBJ2-2 TRBV13 - TGTGCCAGCAGCTCTAGCGGGAGGACCCTACCCGGGGAGCTGTTTTTT CASSSSGRTLPGELFF
TRBD1 TRBJ2-7 TRBV27 - TGTGCCAGCAGTTTGATCGGGACAGCGCCTGTCTACGAGCAGTACTTC CASSLIGTAPVYEQYF
- TRBJ2-3 TRBV7-2 - TGTGCCAGCAGCTTCACAGATACGCAGTATTTT CASSFTDTQYF
- TRBJ2-1 TRBV7-2 - TGTGCCAGCAGCTTAGAGTGGTACAATGAGCAGTTCTTC CASSLEWYNEQFF
- TRBJ2-5 TRBV28 - TGTGCCAGCAGTGGAGGCTACGAGACCCAGTACTTC CASSGGYETQYF
- TRBJ2-7 TRBV19 - TGTGCCAGTAGTAATGGTCACGCCGGGGACGAGCAGTACTTC CASSNGHAGDEQYF
TRBD2 TRBJ2-3 TRBV29-1 - TGCAGCGTTGGGACTAGCGTTAGCACAGATACGCAGTATTTT CSVGTSVSTDTQYF
- TRBJ2-2 TRBV6-5 - TGTGCCAGCAGTTCCGCATTCAACACCGGGGAGCTGTTTTTT CASSSAFNTGELFF
- TRBJ2-7 TRBV7-9 - TGTGCCAGCAGCCCCCAGGCCCCCTCCTACGAGCAGTACTTC CASSPQAPSYEQYF
TRBD1 TRBJ1-1 TRBV5-1 - TGCGCCAGCAGCCCCGGACAGGGGGCAACAGAGGCTTTCTTT CASSPGQGATEAFF
TRBD1 TRBJ2-7 TRBV7-9 - TGTGCCAGCAGTCCCACAGGGGGCGTTACCTACGAGCAGTACTTC CASSPTGGVTYEQYF
TRBD1 TRBJ2-1 TRBV15 few TGTGCCACCAGCAGAGATGGGACAGGGGGCGATGAGCAGTTCTTC CATSRDGTGGDEQFF
TRBD2 TRBJ2-3 TRBV4-3 few TGCGCCAGCAGCCAAGATTGGGGGGGACTCAGCACAGATACGCAGTATTTT CASSQDWGGLSTDTQYF
TRBD2 TRBJ2-7 TRBV30 few TGTGCCTGGAATTCCCCCGGAATGGCGGGAGGGCAACACGAGCAGTACTTC CAWNSPGMAGGQHEQYF
TRBD2 TRBJ2-5 TRBV11-2 - TGTGCCAGCAGCTTAGGACTAGCGGGAGTGAAAGAGACCCAGTACTTC CASSLGLAGVKETQYF
- TRBJ1-5 TRBV7-8 - TGTGCCAGCAGCTTAGGGACTAGGAACAGGCTCCTAGATCAGCCCCAGCATTTT CASSLGTRNRLLDQPQHF
- TRBJ1-4 TRBV25-1 few TGTGCCAGCAGTAAACCAGACATTTGGGGCTGGGAAAAACTGTTTTTT CASSKPDIWGWEKLFF
TRBD1 TRBJ2-7 TRBV2 few TGTGCCAGCACGACAGGGTACGAGCAGTACTTC CASTTGYEQYF
- TRBJ2-2 TRBV18 - TGTGCCAGCTCTATGAGAGGGGAGCTGTTTTTT CASSMRGELFF
- TRBJ2-2 TRBV19 - TGTGCCAGTAGTATAGGTAGCGGTACGAACACCGGGGAGCTGTTTTTT CASSIGSGTNTGELFF
TRBD2 TRBJ2-1 TRBV4-2 - TGTGCCAGCAGCCAGGGGACTAGCGGGAGACGGCAGTTCTTC CASSQGTSGRRQFF
TRBD2 TRBJ2-1 TRBV5-1 - TGCGCCAGCATAGGCGATTTTAAGGGACTAGCGGGAGGCCGGGCTACATACAATGAGCAGTTCTTC CASIGDFKGLAGGRATYNEQFF
- TRBJ2-7 TRBV21-1 - TGTGCCAGCAGCAAAAGGACACTCGGACCCCGATACGAGCAGTACTTC CASSKRTLGPRYEQYF
- TRBJ2-7 TRBV2 - TGTGCCAGCAGTGGGGGGACTTCAGCCTACGAGCAGTACTTC CASSGGTSAYEQYF
- TRBJ2-5 TRBV10-3 - TGTGCCATCAGTGAGGTTCAGGGGGGAATCGCCTACCAAGAGACCCAGTACTTC CAISEVQGGIAYQETQYF
- TRBJ1-1 TRBV5-4 - TGTGCCAGCAGCTTGGTGGGGTACACTGAAGCTTTCTTT CASSLVGYTEAFF
TRBD1 TRBJ2-7 TRBV5-4 - TGTGCCAGCAGCAATCCGGGACAGGGCATCTACGAGCAGTACTTC CASSNPGQGIYEQYF
- TRBJ1-1 TRBV11-2 - TGTGCCAGCAGCCTGGGACGGCTGAACACTGAAGCTTTCTTT CASSLGRLNTEAFF
TRBD2 TRBJ2-7 TRBV20-1 - TGCAGTGCCCCCGGCGGGGGCGAGCAGTACTTC CSAPGGGEQYF
- TRBJ2-7 TRBV27 - TGTGCCAGCAGTTTATCTAGCGGATCCTACGAGCAGTACTTC CASSLSSGSYEQYF
TRBD1 TRBJ2-1 TRBV29-1 - TGCAGCGCGGGACAGGGGGCGCGTCCTGAGCAGTTCTTC CSAGQGARPEQFF
- TRBJ2-7 TRBV18 - TGTGCCAGCTCACCAAGAGTATTGAGCGGACAATACGAGCAGTACTTC CASSPRVLSGQYEQYF
TRBD2 TRBJ2-1 TRBV15 - TGTGCCACCAGCTCGACTAGCGGGAGAGGTGGTGAGCAGTTCTTC CATSSTSGRGGEQFF